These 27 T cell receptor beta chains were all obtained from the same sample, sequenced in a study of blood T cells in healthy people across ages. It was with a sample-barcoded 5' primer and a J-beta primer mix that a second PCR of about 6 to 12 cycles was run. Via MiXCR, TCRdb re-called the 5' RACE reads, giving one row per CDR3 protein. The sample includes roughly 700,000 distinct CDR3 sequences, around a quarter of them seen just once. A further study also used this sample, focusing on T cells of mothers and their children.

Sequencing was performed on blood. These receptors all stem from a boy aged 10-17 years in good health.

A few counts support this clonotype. CDR3 bases: TGCAGCGTTGACCAAGCGGGACAGGGTATTCTGGATACGCAGTATTTT. Translating it yields CSVDQAGQGILDTQYF. V is TRBV29-1 and J is TRBJ2-3, with 9 positions matching TRBD1. The V gene's germline CDR1 is SQVTM and CDR2 ANQGSEA. The ends lost 3 bases at V and 6 bases at J; junction bases unmatched: 13. CDR3 length: 16 amino acids.

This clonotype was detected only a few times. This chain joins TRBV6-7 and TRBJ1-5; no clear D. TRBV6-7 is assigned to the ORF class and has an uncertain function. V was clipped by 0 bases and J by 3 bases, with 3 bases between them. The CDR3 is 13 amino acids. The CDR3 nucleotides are TGTGCCAGCAGTTACTCGATCAATCAGCCCCAGCATTTT. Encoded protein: CASSYSINQPQHF.

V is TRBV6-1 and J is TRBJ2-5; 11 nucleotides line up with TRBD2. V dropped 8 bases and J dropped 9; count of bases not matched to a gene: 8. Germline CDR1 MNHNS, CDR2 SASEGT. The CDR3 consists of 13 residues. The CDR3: CASAGLAVGAQYF. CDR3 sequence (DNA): TGTGCCAGCGCGGGACTAGCGGTGGGGGCCCAGTACTTC.

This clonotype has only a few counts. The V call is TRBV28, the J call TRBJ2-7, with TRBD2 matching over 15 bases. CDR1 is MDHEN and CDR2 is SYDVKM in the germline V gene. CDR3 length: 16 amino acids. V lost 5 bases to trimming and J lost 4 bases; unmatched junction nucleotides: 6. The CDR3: CASSPGLAGGIYEQYF. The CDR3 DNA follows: TGTGCCAGCAGTCCGGGACTAGCGGGAGGAATATACGAGCAGTACTTC.

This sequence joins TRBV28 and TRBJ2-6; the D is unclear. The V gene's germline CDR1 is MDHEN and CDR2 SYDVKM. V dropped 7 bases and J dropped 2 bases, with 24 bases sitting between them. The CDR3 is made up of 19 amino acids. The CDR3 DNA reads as TGTGCCAGCACCAGTCCCAGAGGCAGGCCCCGAACTGGGGCCAACGTCCTGACTTTC. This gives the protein CASTSPRGRPRTGANVLTF.

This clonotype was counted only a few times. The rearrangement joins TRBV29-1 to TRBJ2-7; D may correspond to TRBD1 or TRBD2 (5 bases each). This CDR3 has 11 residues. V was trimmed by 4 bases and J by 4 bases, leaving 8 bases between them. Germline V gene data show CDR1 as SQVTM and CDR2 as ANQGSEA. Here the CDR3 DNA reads TGCAGCGTTGTTGAGGGGTACGAGCAGTACTTC. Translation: CSVVEGYEQYF.

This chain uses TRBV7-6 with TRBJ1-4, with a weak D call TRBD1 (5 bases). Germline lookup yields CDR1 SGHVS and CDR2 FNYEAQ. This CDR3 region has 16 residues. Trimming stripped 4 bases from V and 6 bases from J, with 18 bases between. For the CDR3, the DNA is TGTGCCAGCAGCTCCCAACCGACAGCCAGAGATGAAAAACTGTTTTTT. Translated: CASSSQPTARDEKLFF. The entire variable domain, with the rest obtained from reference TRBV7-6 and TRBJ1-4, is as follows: GAGVSQSPRYKVTKRGQDVALRCDPISGHVSLYWYRQALGQGPEFLTYFNYEAQQDKSGLPNDRFSAERPEGSISTLTIQRTEQRDSAMYRCASSSQPTARDEKLFFGSGTQLSVL.

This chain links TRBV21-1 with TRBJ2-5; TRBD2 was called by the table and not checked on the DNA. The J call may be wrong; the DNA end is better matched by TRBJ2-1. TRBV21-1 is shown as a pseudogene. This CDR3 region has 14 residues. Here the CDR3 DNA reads TGTGCCAGCACCCGGACTAGCGGGGGTCATGAGCAGTTCTTC. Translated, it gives CASTRTSGGHEQFF.

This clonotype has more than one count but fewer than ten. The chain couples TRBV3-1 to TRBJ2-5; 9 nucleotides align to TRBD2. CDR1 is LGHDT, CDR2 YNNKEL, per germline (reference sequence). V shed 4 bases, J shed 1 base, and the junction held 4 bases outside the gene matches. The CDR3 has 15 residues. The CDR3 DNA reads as TGTGCCAGCAGCCTACTAGCGGGCACCCAAGAGACCCAGTACTTC. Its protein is CASSLLAGTQETQYF.

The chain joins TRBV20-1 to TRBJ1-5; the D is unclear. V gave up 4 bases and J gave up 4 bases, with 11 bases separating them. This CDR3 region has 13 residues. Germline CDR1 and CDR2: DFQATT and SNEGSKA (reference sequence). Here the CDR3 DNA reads TGCAGTGCTACGGGGAGAGGAAATCAGCCCCAGCATTTT. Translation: CSATGRGNQPQHF.

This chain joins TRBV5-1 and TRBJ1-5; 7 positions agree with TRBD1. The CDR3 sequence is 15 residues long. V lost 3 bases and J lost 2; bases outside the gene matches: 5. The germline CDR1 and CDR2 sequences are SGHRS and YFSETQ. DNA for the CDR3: TGCGCCAGCAGCTGGACAGGTCTGGGCAATCAGCCCCAGCATTTT. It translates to CASSWTGLGNQPQHF.

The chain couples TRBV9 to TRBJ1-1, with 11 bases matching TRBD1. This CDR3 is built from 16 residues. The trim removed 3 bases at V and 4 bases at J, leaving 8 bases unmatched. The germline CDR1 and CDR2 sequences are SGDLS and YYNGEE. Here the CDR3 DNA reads TGTGCCAGCAGCGCAGGGACAGGGGGAATCAGCACTGAAGCTTTCTTT. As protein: CASSAGTGGISTEAFF.

For the CDR3, the DNA is TGTGCCAGCTCACCAACTCCTAGCGGGGGTCAAGAGACCCAGTACTTC. Residues: CASSPTPSGGQETQYF. The chain couples TRBV18 to TRBJ2-5; 10 nucleotides line up with TRBD2. The V gene end was trimmed by 2 bases and the J gene end by 2 bases; junction bases not matched to a gene: 5. This CDR3 has 16 amino acids. Germline values: CDR1 KGHSH, CDR2 LQKENI. Looking up the rest from reference TRBV18 and TRBJ2-5 gives the full variable domain: NAGVMQNPRHLVRRRGQEARLRCSPMKGHSHVYWYRQLPEEGLKFMVYLQKENIIDESGMPKERFSAEFPKEGPSILRIQQVVRGDSAAYFCASSPTPSGGQETQYFGPGTRLLVL.

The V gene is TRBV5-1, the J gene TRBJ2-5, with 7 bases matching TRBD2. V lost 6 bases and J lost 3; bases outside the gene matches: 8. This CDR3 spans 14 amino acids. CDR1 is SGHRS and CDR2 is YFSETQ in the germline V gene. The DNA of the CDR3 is TGCGCCAGCACCAATATCGCGGGAGAAGAGACCCAGTACTTC. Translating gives CASTNIAGEETQYF.

CDR3 DNA: TGCAGCGTTTACTTCGGGACAGCAAATGAAAAACTGTTTTTT. It yields the protein CSVYFGTANEKLFF. This chain links TRBV29-1 with TRBJ1-4, with 7 nucleotides matching TRBD1. This CDR3 comprises 14 residues. The germline CDR1 and CDR2 sequences are SQVTM and ANQGSEA. Losses at the gene ends were 5 bases for V and 5 bases for J; bases not matched to a gene: 8.

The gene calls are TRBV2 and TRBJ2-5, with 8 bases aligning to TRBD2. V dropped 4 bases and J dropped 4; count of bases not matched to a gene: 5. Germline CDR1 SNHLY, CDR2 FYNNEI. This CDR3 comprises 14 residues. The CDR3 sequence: CASSVRLAGETQYF. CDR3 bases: TGTGCCAGCAGTGTGAGGCTAGCGGGAGAGACCCAGTACTTC.

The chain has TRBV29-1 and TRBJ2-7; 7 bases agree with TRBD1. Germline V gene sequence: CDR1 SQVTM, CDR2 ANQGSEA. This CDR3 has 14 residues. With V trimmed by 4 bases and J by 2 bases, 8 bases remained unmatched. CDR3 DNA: TGCAGCGTTGCAAAGGACAGGAGACCCTACGAGCAGTACTTC. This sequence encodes CSVAKDRRPYEQYF.

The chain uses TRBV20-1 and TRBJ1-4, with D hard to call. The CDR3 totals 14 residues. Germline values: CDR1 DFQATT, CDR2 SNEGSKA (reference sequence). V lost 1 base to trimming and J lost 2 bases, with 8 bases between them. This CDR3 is CSARAGTTNEKLFF. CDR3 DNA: TGCAGTGCTAGAGCGGGAACTACTAATGAAAAACTGTTTTTT.

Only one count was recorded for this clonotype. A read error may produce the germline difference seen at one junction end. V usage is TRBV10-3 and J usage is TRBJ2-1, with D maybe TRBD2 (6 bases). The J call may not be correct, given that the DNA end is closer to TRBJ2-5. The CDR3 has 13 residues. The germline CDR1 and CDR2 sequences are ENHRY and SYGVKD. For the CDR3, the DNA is TGTGCCTCCCTAGCGCCAGGGCAAGAGATCCAGTACTTC. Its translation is CASLAPGQEIQYF.

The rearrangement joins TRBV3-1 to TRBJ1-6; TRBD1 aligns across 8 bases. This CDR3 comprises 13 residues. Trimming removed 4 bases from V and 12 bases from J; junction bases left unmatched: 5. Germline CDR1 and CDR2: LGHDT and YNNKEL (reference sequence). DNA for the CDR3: TGTGCCAGCAGCCGAATGGACAGGGAACCCCTCCACTTT. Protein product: CASSRMDREPLHF.

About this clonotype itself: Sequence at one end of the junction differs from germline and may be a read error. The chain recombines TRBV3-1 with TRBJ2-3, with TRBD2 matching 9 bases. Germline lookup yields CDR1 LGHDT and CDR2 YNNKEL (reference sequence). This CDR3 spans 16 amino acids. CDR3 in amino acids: CASRRGLAERTDAQYF. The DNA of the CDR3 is TGTGCCAGCAGGCGGGGACTAGCCGAACGCACAGATGCGCAGTATTTT.

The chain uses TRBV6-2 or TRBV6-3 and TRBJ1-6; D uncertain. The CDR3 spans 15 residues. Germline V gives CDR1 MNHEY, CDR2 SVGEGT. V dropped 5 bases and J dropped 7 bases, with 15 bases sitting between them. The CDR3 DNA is TGTGCCAGCAGTCCCCGAGAGGGAATGAATTCACCCCTCCACTTT. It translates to CASSPREGMNSPLHF.

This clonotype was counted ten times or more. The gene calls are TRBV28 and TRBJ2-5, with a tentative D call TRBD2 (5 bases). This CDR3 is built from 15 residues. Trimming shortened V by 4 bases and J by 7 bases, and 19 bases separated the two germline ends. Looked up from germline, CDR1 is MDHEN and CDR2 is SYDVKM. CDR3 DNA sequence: TGTGCCAGCAGTTCGCCCCGGACTGGCCTAGGGACCCAGTACTTC. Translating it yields CASSSPRTGLGTQYF.

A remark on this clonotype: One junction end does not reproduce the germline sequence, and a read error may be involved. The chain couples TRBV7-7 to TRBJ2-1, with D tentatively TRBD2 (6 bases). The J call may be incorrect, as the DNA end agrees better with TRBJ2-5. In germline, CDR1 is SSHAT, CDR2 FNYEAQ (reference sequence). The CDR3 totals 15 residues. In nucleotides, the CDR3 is TGTGCTAGCAGCCCATCCGTGGAGGGTCAAGAGACCCAGTACTTC. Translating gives CASSPSVEGQETQYF.

The CDR3: CASSQGVSPLHF. The DNA for the CDR3 is TGTGCCAGCAGCCAAGGCGTTTCACCCCTCCACTTT. The V gene is TRBV14, the J gene TRBJ1-6, with D unresolved. V was pared by 1 base and J by 9 bases, with 4 bases between. CDR3 size: 12 residues. Germline CDR1 reads SGHDN; CDR2 reads FVKESK.

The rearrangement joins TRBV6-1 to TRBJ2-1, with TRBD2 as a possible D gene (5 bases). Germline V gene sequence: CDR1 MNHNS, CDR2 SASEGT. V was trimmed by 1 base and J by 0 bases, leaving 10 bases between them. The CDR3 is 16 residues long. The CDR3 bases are TGTGCCAGCAGTGAAGGACTATCACCCTCCTACAATGAGCAGTTCTTC. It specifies CASSEGLSPSYNEQFF.

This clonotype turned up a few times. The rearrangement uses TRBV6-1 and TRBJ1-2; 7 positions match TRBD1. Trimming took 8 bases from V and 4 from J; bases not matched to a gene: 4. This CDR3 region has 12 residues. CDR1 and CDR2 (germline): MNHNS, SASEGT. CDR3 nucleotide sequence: TGTGCCAGCGACAGGGACGGCTATGGCTACACCTTC. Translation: CASDRDGYGYTF.